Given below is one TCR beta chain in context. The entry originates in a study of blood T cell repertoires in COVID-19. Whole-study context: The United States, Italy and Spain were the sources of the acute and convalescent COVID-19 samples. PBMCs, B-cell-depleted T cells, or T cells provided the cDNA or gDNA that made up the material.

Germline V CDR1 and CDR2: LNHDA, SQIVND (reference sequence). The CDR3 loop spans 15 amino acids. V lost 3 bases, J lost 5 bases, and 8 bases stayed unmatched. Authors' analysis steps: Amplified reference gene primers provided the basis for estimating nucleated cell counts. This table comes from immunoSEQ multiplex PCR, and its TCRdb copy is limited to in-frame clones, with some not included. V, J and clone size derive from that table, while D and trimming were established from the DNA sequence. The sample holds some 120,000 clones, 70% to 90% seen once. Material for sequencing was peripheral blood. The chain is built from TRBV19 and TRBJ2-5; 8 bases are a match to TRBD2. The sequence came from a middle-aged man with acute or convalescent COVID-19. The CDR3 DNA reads TGTGCCAGTAGTATGGCGGGAGGAACGGCCGAGACCCAGTACTTC. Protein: CASSMAGGTAETQYF.